Below, 20 T cell receptor beta chains from the same sample are listed, as sequenced in a study of OX40 agonist ivuxolimab in advanced cancers. Profiled with immunoSEQ multiplex PCR; TCRdb holds only in-frame clones, not every one. Of some 69,000 clones in the sample, 70% to 90% were seen once. Sequences were derived from CD4+ or CD8+ T cells sorted from blood, sampled in a trial of the OX40 agonist ivuxolimab. All receptors come from an adult with an advanced solid tumor such as melanoma, head and neck, liver or kidney cancer.

This clone has a single count. The chain employs TRBV15 and TRBJ1-2; unclear D gene. V shed 3 bases and J shed 8 bases, with 13 bases lying between them. The CDR3 spans 13 residues. Germline V CDR1 and CDR2: LNHNV, YYDKDF (reference sequence). The CDR3 DNA reads as TGTGCCACCAGCAGGCAGCGATCGGGAGGCTACACCTTC. It yields the protein CATSRQRSGGYTF. The full variable domain, with the rest looked up from reference TRBV15 and TRBJ1-2, is DAMVIQNPRYQVTQFGKPVTLSCSQTLNHNVMYWYQQKSSQAPKLLFHYYDKDFNNEADTPDNFQSRRPNTSFCFLDIRSPGLGDTAMYLCATSRQRSGGYTFGSGTRLTVV.

The rearrangement uses TRBV11-2 and TRBJ2-5; 7 bases fit TRBD1. Trimming removed 5 bases from V and 5 bases from J; junction bases left unmatched: 8. The CDR3 spans 14 residues. Germline lookup yields CDR1 SGHAT and CDR2 FQNNGV. CDR3 nucleotide sequence: TGTGCCAGCAGCCGAAAGGGGGCTTGGGAGACCCAGTACTTC. It yields the protein CASSRKGAWETQYF.

The V call is TRBV9, the J call TRBJ2-7; D ambiguous. The CDR3 sequence is 15 residues long. V was shortened by 4 bases and J by 0 bases, with 14 bases between the two germline ends. The germline CDR1 and CDR2 sequences are SGDLS and YYNGEE. The CDR3 DNA follows: TGTGCCAGCAGCCCCCGGGCAGAGAGCTCCTACGAGCAGTACTTC. This encodes CASSPRAESSYEQYF.

The chain couples TRBV7-9 to TRBJ1-1, with D unresolved. The CDR3 is 14 residues long. The V end lost 8 bases, the J end lost 1 base, and 14 bases lay between the germline ends. The germline V gene encodes CDR1 SEHNR and CDR2 FQNEAQ (reference sequence). CDR3 nucleotides: TGTGCCAGCCTACCTGACGCGGCGAACACTGAAGCTTTCTTT. Its protein product is CASLPDAANTEAFF.

The chain has TRBV19 and TRBJ2-5; D remains unclear. Trimming left V 2 bases short and J 5 bases short, with 3 bases between. The germline V gene has CDR1 LNHDA and CDR2 SQIVND (reference sequence). The CDR3 is made up of 11 amino acids. The CDR3 nucleotides read TGTGCCAGTAGTATACGGGAGACCCAGTACTTC. This codes for CASSIRETQYF.

With regard to this clone: A read error may produce the germline difference seen at one junction end. V usage is TRBV7-7 and J usage is TRBJ2-2; D is uncertain. The CDR3 covers 12 residues. The germline CDR1 and CDR2 sequences are SSHAT and FNYEAQ (reference sequence). The CDR3 spells CASSLQTGELFF. CDR3 bases: TGTGCTAGCAGCTTACAAACCGGGGAGCTGTTTTTT.

The rearrangement links TRBV7-9 to TRBJ1-1; D ambiguous. The CDR3 loop spans 12 amino acids. Per the germline V gene, CDR1 is SEHNR and CDR2 is FQNEAQ (reference sequence). The V end lost 7 bases, the J end lost 3 bases, and 9 bases lay between the germline ends. In nucleotides, the CDR3 is TGTGCCAGCACCCTTGGGTACACTGAAGCTTTCTTT. Amino acid sequence: CASTLGYTEAFF.

CDR3 DNA sequence: TGTGCCAGCAGCACCATGAGGACAGGGGCGGGAGCAACTAATGAAAAACTGTTTTTT. This encodes CASSTMRTGAGATNEKLFF. The chain links TRBV5-5 to TRBJ1-4; 9 bases agree with TRBD1. Germline assignment: CDR1 SGHKS and CDR2 YYEKEE (reference sequence). The CDR3 is 19 residues long. J lost 0 bases, V lost 4 bases, and 13 bases had no gene match.

The chain employs TRBV2 and TRBJ1-4; TRBD1 is a possible D gene (5 bases). Germline CDR1 is SNHLY and CDR2 is FYNNEI. The CDR3 covers 17 residues. The V gene lost 1 base and the J gene lost 0 bases, with 12 bases spanning the gap. In nucleotides, the CDR3 is TGTGCCAGCAGTGAAGGGGGCGGACACGCAACTAATGAAAAACTGTTTTTT. It specifies CASSEGGGHATNEKLFF.

The rearrangement links TRBV6-1 to TRBJ1-1, with unresolved D. Germline V CDR1 and CDR2: MNHNS, SASEGT. The CDR3 totals 13 residues. V dropped 4 bases and J dropped 1 base, with 7 bases sitting between them. Here the CDR3 DNA reads TGTGCCAGCAGTGTCAAGGCGAACACTGAAGCTTTCTTT. Amino acid sequence: CASSVKANTEAFF.

This chain joins TRBV19 and TRBJ2-1; possibly TRBD1 for D (8 bases). CDR1 LNHDA and CDR2 SQIVND come from the germline V gene (reference sequence). Trimming took 9 bases from V and 1 from J, leaving 16 bases between them. CDR3 length: 15 residues. The CDR3 DNA sequence: TGTGCCAGCCGAAACAGGGGGGGGTCCTACAATGAGCAGTTCTTC. Residues: CASRNRGGSYNEQFF.

The chain employs TRBV5-1 and TRBJ2-3, with 7 bases that match TRBD2. There are 14 residues in the CDR3. The V gene end was trimmed by 4 bases and the J gene end by 0 bases; junction bases not matched to a gene: 2. CDR1 and CDR2 (germline): SGHRS, YFSETQ. CDR3 nucleotide sequence: TGCGCCAGCAGCCAGGGACTAAGCACAGATACGCAGTATTTT. It yields the protein CASSQGLSTDTQYF.

The chain has TRBV20-1 and TRBJ2-7; TRBD1 matches at 8 bases. Looked up from germline, CDR1 is DFQATT and CDR2 is SNEGSKA (reference sequence). With 6 bases clipped from V and 2 bases from J, the junction kept 0 bases outside the gene matches. The CDR3 is 11 residues long. The CDR3 loop reads CSAQGAYEQYF. CDR3 DNA sequence: TGCAGTGCACAGGGGGCCTACGAGCAGTACTTC.

A note on this clone: Other nucleotide sequences in the sample specify the same CDR3. The chain uses TRBV5-1 and TRBJ2-7; D unclear. The CDR3 sequence is 11 residues long. The germline V gene has CDR1 SGHRS and CDR2 YFSETQ. Trimming took 3 bases from V and 3 from J, leaving 4 bases between them. This chain's CDR3 is CASSSSYEQYF. CDR3 coding DNA: TGCGCCAGCAGCTCGAGCTACGAGCAGTACTTC.

The count of this clone is one. This rearrangement joins TRBV6-1 to TRBJ2-5; D possibly corresponds to TRBD2 (7 bases). The V end was cut by 7 bases, the J end by 5 bases, with 14 bases between. The CDR3 runs to 13 residues. CDR1 and CDR2 (germline): MNHNS, SASEGT. The CDR3 DNA follows: TGTGCCAGCAAGTCGGGGGGCCGGGAGACCCAGTACTTC. Encoded protein: CASKSGGRETQYF.

The chain has TRBV5-5 and TRBJ1-6; D may be TRBD1 (6 bases). Trimming took 3 bases from V and 3 from J, leaving 13 bases between them. Germline values: CDR1 SGHKS, CDR2 YYEKEE (reference sequence). The CDR3 sequence is 16 residues long. The chain's CDR3 is CASSYGQGLYNSPLHF. The CDR3 nucleotides are TGTGCCAGCAGCTACGGCCAGGGGCTCTATAATTCACCCCTCCACTTT.

The chain uses TRBV5-8 and TRBJ2-7; TRBD1 is a possible D gene (5 bases). In germline, CDR1 is SGHTS, CDR2 YDEGEE. The CDR3 is 12 residues long. V lost 0 bases and J lost 4, with 5 bases in between. The CDR3 region is CASSLDRYEQYF. The CDR3 nucleotides are TGTGCCAGCAGCTTGGACAGGTACGAGCAGTACTTC.

The chain couples TRBV6-1 to TRBJ2-5, with 9 bases fitting TRBD1. Germline CDR1 and CDR2: MNHNS and SASEGT. The CDR3 is made up of 14 amino acids. V shed 6 bases, J shed 1 base, and the junction held 3 bases outside the gene matches. CDR3 sequence reads: CASSPGQGQETQYF. The CDR3 coding sequence is TGTGCCAGCAGCCCGGGACAGGGCCAAGAGACCCAGTACTTC.

The V gene is TRBV9, the J gene TRBJ2-3; D not resolved. The CDR3 has 15 amino acids. V gave up 0 bases and J gave up 0 bases, with 8 bases separating them. The germline V gene has CDR1 SGDLS and CDR2 YYNGEE. The CDR3 bases are TGTGCCAGCAGCGTAGCCCCCGGCAGCACAGATACGCAGTATTTT. It is translated as CASSVAPGSTDTQYF.

In this sample, this clone turned up once. The chain joins TRBV6-1 to TRBJ2-2; possible D gene TRBD2, 6 bases. The CDR3 spans 14 residues. Per germline, CDR1 MNHNS and CDR2 SASEGT. V was cut by 6 bases and J by 2 bases, with 10 bases left in between. This chain's CDR3 is CASRVGSNTGELFF. Written as DNA, the CDR3 is TGTGCCAGCAGGGTCGGGAGCAACACCGGGGAGCTGTTTTTT.